Many counts were recorded for the clone carrying this T cell receptor beta chain. Each CDR3 protein is one row after TCRdb ran MiXCR on the 5' RACE reads. The repertoire consists of 400,000 to 550,000 distinct CDR3 sequences, with roughly a fifth occurring once and the leading ten covering around 0.9%. These data originate in a study of identical twins. This CDR3 contains 14 residues. Germline trimming cut 6 bases from V and 6 bases from J; bases unmatched to any gene: 8. CDR1 and CDR2 from the germline V gene are MNHNS and SASEGT. This sample was also put to use in a study of T cells expressing NK-cell markers. From that second work: Source material for TCR beta repertoires consisted of sorted CD3+CD56+NKG2C+, CD3+CD56+NKG2C- and CD3+CD56-NKG2C+ T cells. In several experiments, sorting was restricted to alpha-beta TCR T cells by an anti-gamma-delta TCR antibody. CD8+ T cells in six or seven donors included dominant NKG2C+ clonotypes at roughly 1.0-8%. One observes that, in several donors, these clonotypes were also the leading ones within the CD3+CD56-NKG2C+ fraction.

Sequences were obtained from CD4+ T cells sorted from blood. The TCR sequence derives from a woman between 18 and 30 years old in good health. The rearrangement joins TRBV6-1 to TRBJ2-3; 8 bases are a match to TRBD2. CDR3 nucleotides: TGTGCCAGCAGGAGGGGACTAGGGATCGATACGCAGTATTTT. It specifies CASRRGLGIDTQYF.